This T cell receptor (beta chain) came from a study of T cells after posttransplantation cyclophosphamide. Study outcomes and limitations: TRB clonality was highly associated with recipient CMV seropositivity and reactivation. Blood and skin or GI T cell repertoires showed limited TRB overlap.

V lost 2 bases and J 5 bases, leaving 12 bases between the germline ends. The CDR3 loop spans 14 amino acids. The germline V gene has CDR1 MNHEY and CDR2 SVGAGI. Busulfan-fludarabine conditioning, marrow transplant, and cyclophosphamide on days +3 and +4 were administered. About this clone itself: No antigen is known for it.

Assay: immunoSEQ multiplex PCR; the TCRdb copy retains only in-frame clones and omits some. The sample yields about 10,000 clones, around four fifths seen once. The sequencing here drew on PBMCs, taken more than 1,700 days after allogeneic stem cell transplant with posttransplant cyclophosphamide. The chain is built from TRBV6-5 and TRBJ2-5; D is undetermined. The receptor's source is a female patient aged 50-59 years who received an allogeneic stem cell transplant from a related donor, was CMV-positive, and had no GVHD. A subset of T cells may come from the graft donor. This CDR3 is CASSYGRFRETQYF. The CDR3 coding sequence is TGTGCCAGCAGTTACGGCAGGTTTCGGGAGACCCAGTACTTC.